The sequence of this T cell receptor (beta chain) was determined in a study of monozygotic twins with inflammatory bowel disease. Germline CDR1 MNHEY, CDR2 SMNVEV (reference sequence). The CDR3 has 17 amino acids. After re-calling the 5' RACE reads, TCRdb lists one entry per CDR3 protein, DNA absent. The sample totals roughly 200,000 distinct CDR3 sequences. The chain joins TRBV27 to TRBJ2-7; the D gene TCRdb calls, TRBD1, cannot be checked with no DNA. Specimen: blood. The TCR sequence derives from a human donor with ulcerative colitis or Crohn's disease, or a healthy co-twin of an affected twin (not recorded which). CDR3 amino acids: CASSLREGRGMSYEQYF.